These T cell receptor beta chains were read from a single sample in a study of cytotoxic CD8 clonotypes in ibrutinib-treated CLL. Profiled with immunoSEQ multiplex PCR; TCRdb holds only in-frame clones, not every one. The sample records 17,000 or so clones, approximately 81% being singletons. This material consisted of PBMCs, taken before ibrutinib treatment. Receptor source: a human donor with chronic lymphocytic leukemia. The CDR3 runs from the conserved cysteine through the conserved F or W. Fields, in order: D gene, clone size, V gene, J gene, CDR3 DNA, CDR3 protein. The D gene is left open where the match is weak. The size of a clone is reported for some rows only, either as once, few or many, or as a class for expanded clones.

d_call: TRBD2; clone_size: once; v_call: TRBV9; j_call: TRBJ2-3; cdr3_nt: TGTGCCAGCAACCCCCTGGGACTAGCGGGAGGGCCCACAGATACGCAGTATTTT; cdr3_aa: CASNPLGLAGGPTDTQYF
d_call: TRBD2; clone_size: NA; v_call: TRBV7-2; j_call: TRBJ2-7; cdr3_nt: TGTGCCAGCAACCCGGGACGGTGGACTAGCGGGAGTGACGAGCAGTACTTC; cdr3_aa: CASNPGRWTSGSDEQYF
d_call: TRBD2; clone_size: NA; v_call: TRBV4-3; j_call: TRBJ2-3; cdr3_nt: TGCGCCAGCAGCCCGACGCCTGGGCGGGAGGGCCTCGGGTATTTT; cdr3_aa: CASSPTPGREGLGYF
d_call: TRBD1; clone_size: NA; v_call: TRBV27; j_call: TRBJ1-2; cdr3_nt: TGTGCCAGCAGTTTAGGTCCCCGCGCAGGGGGCGCGGGGTATGGCTACACCTTC; cdr3_aa: CASSLGPRAGGAGYGYTF
d_call: NA; clone_size: NA; v_call: TRBV28; j_call: TRBJ1-1; cdr3_nt: TGTGCCAGCAGTTTATCATCCGTTAACACTGAAGCTTTCTTT; cdr3_aa: CASSLSSVNTEAFF
d_call: TRBD2; clone_size: once; v_call: TRBV10-3; j_call: TRBJ2-1; cdr3_nt: TGTGCCGCCGGGGGGGGTTCCAATGAGCAGTTCTTC; cdr3_aa: CAAGGGSNEQFF
d_call: TRBD1; clone_size: NA; v_call: TRBV9; j_call: TRBJ2-2; cdr3_nt: TGTGCCAGCCGCTCCGGGACAGAGACGAACACCGGGGAGCTGTTTTTT; cdr3_aa: CASRSGTETNTGELFF
d_call: NA; clone_size: NA; v_call: TRBV29-1; j_call: TRBJ1-1; cdr3_nt: TGCACCGTGTACAGGGAGGGCACTGAAGCTTTCTTT; cdr3_aa: CTVYREGTEAFF
d_call: NA; clone_size: few; v_call: TRBV10-2; j_call: TRBJ2-1; cdr3_nt: TGCGCCAGCAGTGAGTCAACTCAGGTCGAGTTCTTC; cdr3_aa: CASSESTQVEFF
d_call: TRBD1; clone_size: once; v_call: TRBV6-6; j_call: TRBJ2-1; cdr3_nt: TGTGCCAGCAGTTCTCCGGGACAGGGGGCCAATGAGCAGTTCTTC; cdr3_aa: CASSSPGQGANEQFF
d_call: NA; clone_size: NA; v_call: TRBV15; j_call: TRBJ2-3; cdr3_nt: TGTGCCACCAGCAGCCCCGGAGGAGCCTCTCATACGCAGTATTTT; cdr3_aa: CATSSPGGASHTQYF
d_call: NA; clone_size: few; v_call: TRBV27; j_call: TRBJ2-2; cdr3_nt: TGTGCCACAGGACGTTGGGCCGGGGAGCTGTTTTTT; cdr3_aa: CATGRWAGELFF
d_call: NA; clone_size: NA; v_call: TRBV7-9; j_call: TRBJ2-7; cdr3_nt: TGTGCCAGCAGTGGCAGGGGAGGCGAGCAGTACTTC; cdr3_aa: CASSGRGGEQYF
d_call: TRBD2; clone_size: NA; v_call: TRBV7-2; j_call: TRBJ2-2; cdr3_nt: TGTGCCAGCAGCTCCGGACTAGCGGGAGTGACCGGGGAGCTGTTTTTT; cdr3_aa: CASSSGLAGVTGELFF
d_call: NA; clone_size: NA; v_call: TRBV9; j_call: TRBJ1-4; cdr3_nt: TGTGCCAGCTCCCTGGGGGGGGATGAAAAACTGTTTTTT; cdr3_aa: CASSLGGDEKLFF
d_call: NA; clone_size: NA; v_call: TRBV5-6; j_call: TRBJ1-3; cdr3_nt: TGTGCCAGCAGCTCACGAGGGGGTGCTGGAAACACCATATATTTT; cdr3_aa: CASSSRGGAGNTIYF
d_call: NA; clone_size: once; v_call: TRBV29-1; j_call: TRBJ2-7; cdr3_nt: TGCAGCGTTGAATTGCGGGACTACGAGCAGTACTTC; cdr3_aa: CSVELRDYEQYF
d_call: TRBD1; clone_size: NA; v_call: TRBV28; j_call: TRBJ1-2; cdr3_nt: TGTGCCAGCAGCCCGACAGGGTGGCGCTATGGCTACACCTTC; cdr3_aa: CASSPTGWRYGYTF
d_call: TRBD1; clone_size: NA; v_call: TRBV5-1; j_call: TRBJ2-7; cdr3_nt: TGCGCCAGCAGCTTGGAGGGACAGGGCGGCTACGAGCAGTACTTC; cdr3_aa: CASSLEGQGGYEQYF
d_call: TRBD1; clone_size: few; v_call: TRBV9; j_call: TRBJ2-7; cdr3_nt: TGTGCCAGGACAGGGGGCGGCGAGCAGTACTTC; cdr3_aa: CARTGGGEQYF
d_call: NA; clone_size: once; v_call: TRBV30; j_call: TRBJ2-2; cdr3_nt: TGTGCCTGGGACGCGACAGTTAACACCGGGGAGCTGTTTTTT; cdr3_aa: CAWDATVNTGELFF
d_call: TRBD1; clone_size: NA; v_call: TRBV5-8; j_call: TRBJ1-1; cdr3_nt: TGTGCCAGCAGCTTTCACAGGGGGCAGGTCACTGAAGCTTTCTTT; cdr3_aa: CASSFHRGQVTEAFF